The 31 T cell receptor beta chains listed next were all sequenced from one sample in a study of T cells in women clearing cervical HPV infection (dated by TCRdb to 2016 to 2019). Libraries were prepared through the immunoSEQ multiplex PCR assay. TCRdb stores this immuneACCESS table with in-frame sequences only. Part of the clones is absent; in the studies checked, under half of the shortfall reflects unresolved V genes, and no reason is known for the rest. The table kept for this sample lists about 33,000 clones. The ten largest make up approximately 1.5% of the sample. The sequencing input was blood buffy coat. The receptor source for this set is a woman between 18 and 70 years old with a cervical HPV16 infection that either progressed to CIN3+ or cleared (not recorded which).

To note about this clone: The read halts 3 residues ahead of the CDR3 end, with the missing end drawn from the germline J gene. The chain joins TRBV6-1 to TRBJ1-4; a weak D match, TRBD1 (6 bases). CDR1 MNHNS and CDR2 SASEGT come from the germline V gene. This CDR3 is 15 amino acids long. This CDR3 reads CASSEVGEDRSPLFF. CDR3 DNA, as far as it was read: TGTGCCAGCAGTGAAGTAGGGGAGGACAGATCACCA.

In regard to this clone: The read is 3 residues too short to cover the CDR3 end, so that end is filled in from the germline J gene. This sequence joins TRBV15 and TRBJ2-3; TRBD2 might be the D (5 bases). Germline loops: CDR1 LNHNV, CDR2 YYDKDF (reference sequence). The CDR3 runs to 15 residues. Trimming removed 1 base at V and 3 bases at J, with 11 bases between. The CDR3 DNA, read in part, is TGTGCCACCAGCAGAGTTGAGCGGAGGACAGATACG. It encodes CATSRVERRTDT. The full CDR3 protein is CATSRVERRTDTQYF.

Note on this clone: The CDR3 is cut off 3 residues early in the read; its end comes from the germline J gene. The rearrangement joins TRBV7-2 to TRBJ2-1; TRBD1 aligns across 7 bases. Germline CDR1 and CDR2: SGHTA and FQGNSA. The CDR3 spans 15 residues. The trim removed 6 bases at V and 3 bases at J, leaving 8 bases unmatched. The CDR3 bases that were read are TGTGCCAGCAGGGACGGGACAGCCTTCTACAATGAG. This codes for CASRDGTAFYNE. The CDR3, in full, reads CASRDGTAFYNEQFF.

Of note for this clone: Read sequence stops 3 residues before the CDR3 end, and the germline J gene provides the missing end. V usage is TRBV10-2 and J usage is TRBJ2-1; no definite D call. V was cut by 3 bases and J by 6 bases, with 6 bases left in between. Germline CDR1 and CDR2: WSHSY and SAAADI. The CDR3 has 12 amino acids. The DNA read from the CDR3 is TGCGCCAGCAGTGAACACGCCAATGAG. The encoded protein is CASSEHANE. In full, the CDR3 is CASSEHANEQFF.

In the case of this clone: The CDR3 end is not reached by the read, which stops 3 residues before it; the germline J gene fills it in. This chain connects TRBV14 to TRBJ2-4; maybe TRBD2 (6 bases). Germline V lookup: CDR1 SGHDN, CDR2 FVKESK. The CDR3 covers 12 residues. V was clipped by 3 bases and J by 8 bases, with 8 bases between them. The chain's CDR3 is CASSQWGDIQYF. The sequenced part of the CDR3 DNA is TGTGCCAGCAGCCAGTGGGGGGACATT. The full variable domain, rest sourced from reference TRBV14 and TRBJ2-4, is EAGVTQFPSHSVIEKGQTVTLRCDPISGHDNLYWYRRVMGKEIKFLLHFVKESKQDESGMPNNRFLAERTGGTYSTLKVQPAELEDSGVYFCASSQWGDIQYFGAGTRLSVL.

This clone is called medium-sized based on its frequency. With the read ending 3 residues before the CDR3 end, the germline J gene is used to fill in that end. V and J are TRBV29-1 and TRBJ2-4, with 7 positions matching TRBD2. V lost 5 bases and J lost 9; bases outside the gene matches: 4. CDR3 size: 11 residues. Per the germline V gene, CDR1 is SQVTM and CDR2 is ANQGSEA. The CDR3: CSVRGEGIQYF. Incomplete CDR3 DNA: TGCAGCGTTCGGGGGGAGGGCATT. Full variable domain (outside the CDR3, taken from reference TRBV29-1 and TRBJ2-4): SAVISQKPSRDICQRGTSLTIQCQVDSQVTMMFWYRQQPGQSLTLIATANQGSEATYESGFVIDKFPISRPNLTFSTLTVSNMSPEDSSIYLCSVRGEGIQYFGAGTRLSVL.

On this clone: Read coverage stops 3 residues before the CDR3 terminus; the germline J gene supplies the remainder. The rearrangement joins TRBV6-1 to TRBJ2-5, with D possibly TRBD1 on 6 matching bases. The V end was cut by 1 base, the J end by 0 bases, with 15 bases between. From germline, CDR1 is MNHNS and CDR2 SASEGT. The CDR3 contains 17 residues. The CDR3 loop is CASSEGTAKRYQETQYF. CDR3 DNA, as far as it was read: TGTGCCAGCAGTGAAGGGACAGCGAAACGGTACCAAGAGACC.

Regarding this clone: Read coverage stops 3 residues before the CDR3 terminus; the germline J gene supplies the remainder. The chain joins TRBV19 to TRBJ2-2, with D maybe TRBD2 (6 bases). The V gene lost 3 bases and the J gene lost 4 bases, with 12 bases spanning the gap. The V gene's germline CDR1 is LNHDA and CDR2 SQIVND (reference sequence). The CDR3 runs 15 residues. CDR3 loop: CASSMIVEGTGELFF. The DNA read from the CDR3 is TGTGCCAGTAGTATGATAGTGGAGGGCACCGGGGAG.

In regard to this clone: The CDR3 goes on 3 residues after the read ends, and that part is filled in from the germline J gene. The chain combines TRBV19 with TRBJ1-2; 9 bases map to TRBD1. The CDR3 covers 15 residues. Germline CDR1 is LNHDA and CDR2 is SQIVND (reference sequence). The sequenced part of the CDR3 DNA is TGTGCCAGTTCTAGGGACGGGACAGGGTTCTACGAC. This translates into CASSRDGTGFYD. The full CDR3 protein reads CASSRDGTGFYDYTF.

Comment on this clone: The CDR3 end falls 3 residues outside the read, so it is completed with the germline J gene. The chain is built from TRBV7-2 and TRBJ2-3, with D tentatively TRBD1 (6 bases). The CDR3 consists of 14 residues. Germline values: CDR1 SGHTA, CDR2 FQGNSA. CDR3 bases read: TGTGCCAGCAGCTTCACAGGGATTGGACAGCCG. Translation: CASSFTGIGQP. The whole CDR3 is CASSFTGIGQPQYF. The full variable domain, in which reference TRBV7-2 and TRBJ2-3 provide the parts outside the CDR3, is GAGVSQSPSNKVTEKGKDVELRCDPISGHTALYWYRQSLGQGLEFLIYFQGNSAPDKSGLPSDRFSAERTGGSVSTLTIQRTQQEDSAVYLCASSFTGIGQPQYFGPGTRLTVL.

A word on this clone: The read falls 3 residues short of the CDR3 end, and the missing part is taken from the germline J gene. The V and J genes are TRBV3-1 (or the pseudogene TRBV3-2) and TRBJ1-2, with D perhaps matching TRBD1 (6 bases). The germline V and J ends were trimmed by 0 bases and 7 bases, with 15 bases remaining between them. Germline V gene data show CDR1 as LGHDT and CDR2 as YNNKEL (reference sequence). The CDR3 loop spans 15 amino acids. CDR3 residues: CASSQENAGVLGYTF. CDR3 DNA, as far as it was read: TGTGCCAGCAGCCAAGAAAATGCAGGGGTGCTTGGC.

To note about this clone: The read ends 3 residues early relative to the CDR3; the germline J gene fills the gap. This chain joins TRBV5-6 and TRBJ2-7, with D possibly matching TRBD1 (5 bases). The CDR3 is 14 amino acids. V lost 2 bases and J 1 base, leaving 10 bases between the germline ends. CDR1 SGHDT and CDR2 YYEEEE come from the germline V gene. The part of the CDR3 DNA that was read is TGTGCCAGCAGCTTATGGGGCAGATCCTACGAG. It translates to CASSLWGRSYE. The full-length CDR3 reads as CASSLWGRSYEQYF.

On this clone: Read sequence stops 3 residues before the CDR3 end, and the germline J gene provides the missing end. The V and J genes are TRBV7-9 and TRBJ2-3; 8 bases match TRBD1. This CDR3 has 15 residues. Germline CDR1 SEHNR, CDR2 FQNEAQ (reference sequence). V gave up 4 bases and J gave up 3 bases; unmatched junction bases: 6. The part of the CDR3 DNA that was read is TGTGCCAGCAGCTGGGCAGGGGGCGGAACAGATACG. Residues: CASSWAGGGTDT. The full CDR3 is CASSWAGGGTDTQYF. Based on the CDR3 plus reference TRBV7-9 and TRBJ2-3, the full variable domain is DTGVSQNPRHKITKRGQNVTFRCDPISEHNRLYWYRQTLGQGPEFLTYFQNEAQLEKSRLLSDRFSAERPKGSFSTLEIQRTEQGDSAMYLCASSWAGGGTDTQYFGPGTRLTVL.

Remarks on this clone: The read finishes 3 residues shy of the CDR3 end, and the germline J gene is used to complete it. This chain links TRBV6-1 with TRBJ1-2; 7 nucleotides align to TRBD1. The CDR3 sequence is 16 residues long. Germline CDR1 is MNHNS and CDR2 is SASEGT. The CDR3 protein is CASSEKVEGAFNDYTF. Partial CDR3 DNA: TGTGCCAGCAGTGAGAAGGTGGAGGGGGCGTTCAATGAC.

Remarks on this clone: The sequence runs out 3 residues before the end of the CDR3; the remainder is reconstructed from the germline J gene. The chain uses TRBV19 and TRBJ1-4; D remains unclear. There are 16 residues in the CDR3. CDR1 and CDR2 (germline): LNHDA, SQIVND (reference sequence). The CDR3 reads CASREGSSSYNSPLFF. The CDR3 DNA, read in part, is TGTGCCAGTCGCGAAGGGTCGAGCTCCTATAATTCACCA.

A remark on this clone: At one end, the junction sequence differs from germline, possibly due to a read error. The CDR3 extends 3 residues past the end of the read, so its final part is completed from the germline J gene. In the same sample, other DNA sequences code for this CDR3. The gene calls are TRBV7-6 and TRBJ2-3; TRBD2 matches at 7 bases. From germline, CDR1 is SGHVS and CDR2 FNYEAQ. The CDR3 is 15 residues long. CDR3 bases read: TGTGCCAGTAGCTTACGCGGCGGGGGAACAGATACG. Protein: CASSLRGGGTDT. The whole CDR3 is CASSLRGGGTDTQYF.

CDR3 protein: CASSPPDGGEETQYF. The covered CDR3 bases are TGTGCCAGCTCACCACCGGACGGGGGGGAAGAGACG. The rearrangement joins TRBV18 to TRBJ2-3; TRBD2 aligns across 8 bases. The read halts 3 residues ahead of the CDR3 end, with the missing end drawn from the germline J gene. This CDR3 is 15 amino acids long. Germline V gene lookup returns CDR1 KGHSH and CDR2 LQKENI.

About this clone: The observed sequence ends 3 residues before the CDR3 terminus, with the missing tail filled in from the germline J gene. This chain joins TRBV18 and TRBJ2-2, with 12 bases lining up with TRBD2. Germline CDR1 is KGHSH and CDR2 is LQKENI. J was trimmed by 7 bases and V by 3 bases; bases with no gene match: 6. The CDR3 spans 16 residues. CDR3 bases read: TGTGCCAGCTCACCCCCACTAGCGGGGGGTCTCGGGGAG. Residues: CASSPPLAGGLGE. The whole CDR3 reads CASSPPLAGGLGELFF.

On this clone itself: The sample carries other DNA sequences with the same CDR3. CDR3 in amino acids: CSARDRSGQGGYEQYF. CDR3 DNA (partial): TGCAGTGCTAGAGACCGCTCGGGACAGGGGGGTTACGAG. The V call is TRBV20-1, the J call TRBJ2-7, with 11 bases fitting TRBD1. The read is 3 residues too short to cover the CDR3 end, so that end is filled in from the germline J gene. The CDR3 sequence is 16 residues long. V lost 0 bases and J lost 4; bases outside the gene matches: 8. The V gene's germline CDR1 is DFQATT and CDR2 SNEGSKA (reference sequence).

CDR3 protein: CASSLSGASTDTQYF. Partial CDR3 DNA: TGCGCCAGCAGCTTGAGCGGGGCTAGCACAGATACG. The chain recombines TRBV5-1 with TRBJ2-3; TRBD2 matches 7 bases. The read gets to within 3 residues of the CDR3 end, and the germline J gene fills in the rest. The CDR3 runs to 15 residues. V lost 1 base to trimming and J lost 0 bases; unmatched junction nucleotides: 2. Germline V gene sequence: CDR1 SGHRS, CDR2 YFSETQ.

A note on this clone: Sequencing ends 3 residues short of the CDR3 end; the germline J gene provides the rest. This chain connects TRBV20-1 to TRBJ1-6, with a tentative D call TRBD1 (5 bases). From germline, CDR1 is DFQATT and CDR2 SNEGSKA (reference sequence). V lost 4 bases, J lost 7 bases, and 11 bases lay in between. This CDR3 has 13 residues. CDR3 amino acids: CSATPTENSPLHF. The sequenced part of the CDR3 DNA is TGCAGTGCTACCCCGACAGAAAATTCACCC.

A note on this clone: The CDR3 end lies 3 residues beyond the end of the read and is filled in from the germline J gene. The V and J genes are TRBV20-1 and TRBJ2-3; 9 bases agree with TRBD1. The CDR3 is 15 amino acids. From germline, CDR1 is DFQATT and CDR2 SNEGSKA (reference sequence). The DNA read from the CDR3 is TGCAGTGCTGGCACCGGGACAGGGAATTCCGGAACG. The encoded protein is CSAGTGTGNSGT. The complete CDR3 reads CSAGTGTGNSGTQYF.

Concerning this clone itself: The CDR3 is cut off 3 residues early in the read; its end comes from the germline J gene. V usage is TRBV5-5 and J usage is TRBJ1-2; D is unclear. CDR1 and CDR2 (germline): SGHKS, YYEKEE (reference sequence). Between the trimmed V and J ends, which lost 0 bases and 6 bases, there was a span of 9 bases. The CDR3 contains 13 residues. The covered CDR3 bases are TGTGCCAGCAGCTTGGGAGGGTCGAATGGC. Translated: CASSLGGSNG. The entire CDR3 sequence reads CASSLGGSNGYTF.

CDR3 sequence: CASSELDQYGYTF. The CDR3 DNA, read in part, is TGTGCCAGCAGTGAATTAGATCAATATGGC. The rearrangement joins TRBV6-1 to TRBJ1-2; no definite D call. The read ends 3 residues shy of where the CDR3 ends; the end is completed using the germline J gene. Germline assignment: CDR1 MNHNS and CDR2 SASEGT. This CDR3 contains 13 residues. The V gene lost 2 bases and the J gene lost 5 bases, with 9 bases spanning the gap.

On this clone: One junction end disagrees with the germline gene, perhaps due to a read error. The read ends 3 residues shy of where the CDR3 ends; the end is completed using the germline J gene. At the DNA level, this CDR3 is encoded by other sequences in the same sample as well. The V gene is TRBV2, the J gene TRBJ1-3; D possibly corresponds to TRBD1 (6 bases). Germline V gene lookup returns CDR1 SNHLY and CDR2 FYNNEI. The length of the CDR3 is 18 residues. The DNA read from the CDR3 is TGTGCCAGCAGCGAGACCGGACAGACCTATCACTCTGGAAACACA. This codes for CASSETGQTYHSGNT. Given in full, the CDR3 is CASSETGQTYHSGNTIYF.

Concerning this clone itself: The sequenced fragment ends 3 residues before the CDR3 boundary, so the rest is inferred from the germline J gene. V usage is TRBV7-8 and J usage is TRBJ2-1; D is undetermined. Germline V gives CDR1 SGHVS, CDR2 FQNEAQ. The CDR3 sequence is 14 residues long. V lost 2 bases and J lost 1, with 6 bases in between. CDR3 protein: CASSLPGSYNEQFF. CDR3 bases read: TGTGCCAGCAGCTTACCGGGTTCCTACAATGAG. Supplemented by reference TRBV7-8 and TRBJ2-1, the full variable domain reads GAGVSQSPRYKVAKRGQDVALRCDPISGHVSLFWYQQALGQGPEFLTYFQNEAQLDKSGLPSDRFFAERPEGSVSTLKIQRTQQEDSAVYLCASSLPGSYNEQFFGPGTRLTVL.

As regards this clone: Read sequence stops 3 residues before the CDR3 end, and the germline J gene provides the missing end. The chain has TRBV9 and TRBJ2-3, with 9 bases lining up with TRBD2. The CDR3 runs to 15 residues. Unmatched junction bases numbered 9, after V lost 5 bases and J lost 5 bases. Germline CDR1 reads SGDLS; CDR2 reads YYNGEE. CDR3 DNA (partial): TGTGCCAGCAGTTCGGGCGGGGGGGCAGGAGATACG. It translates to CASSSGGGAGDT. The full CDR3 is CASSSGGGAGDTQYF.

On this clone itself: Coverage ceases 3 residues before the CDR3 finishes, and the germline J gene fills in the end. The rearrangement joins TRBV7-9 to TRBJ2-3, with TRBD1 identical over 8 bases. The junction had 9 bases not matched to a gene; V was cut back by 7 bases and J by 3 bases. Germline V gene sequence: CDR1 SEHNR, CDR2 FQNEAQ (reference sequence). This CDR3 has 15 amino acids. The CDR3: CASIRQGTPTDTQYF. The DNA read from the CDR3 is TGTGCCAGCATCAGACAGGGGACACCTACAGATACG.

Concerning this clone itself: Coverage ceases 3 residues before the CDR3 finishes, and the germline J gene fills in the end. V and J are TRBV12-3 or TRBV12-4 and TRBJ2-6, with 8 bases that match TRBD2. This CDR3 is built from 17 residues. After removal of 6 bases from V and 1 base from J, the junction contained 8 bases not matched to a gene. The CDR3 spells CASRRGDGGSGANVLTF. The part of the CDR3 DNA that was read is TGTGCCAGCAGGCGGGGGGACGGAGGTTCTGGGGCCAACGTC.

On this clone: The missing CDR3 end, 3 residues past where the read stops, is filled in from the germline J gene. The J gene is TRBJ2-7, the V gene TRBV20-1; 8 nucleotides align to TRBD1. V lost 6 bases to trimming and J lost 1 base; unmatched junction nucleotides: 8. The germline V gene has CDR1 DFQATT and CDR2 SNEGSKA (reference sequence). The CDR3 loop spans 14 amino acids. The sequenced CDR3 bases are TGCAGTGCCAGGGGCAGGGGGCCTTCCTACGAG. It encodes CSARGRGPSYE. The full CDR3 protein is CSARGRGPSYEQYF.

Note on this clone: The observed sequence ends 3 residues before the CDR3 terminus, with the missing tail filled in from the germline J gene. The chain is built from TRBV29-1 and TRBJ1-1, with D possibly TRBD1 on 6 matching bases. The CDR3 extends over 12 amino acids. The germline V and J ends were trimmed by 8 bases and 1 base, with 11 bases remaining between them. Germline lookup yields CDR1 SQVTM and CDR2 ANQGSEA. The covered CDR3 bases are TGCAGCACCAGGGGATCGAACACTGAA. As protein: CSTRGSNTE. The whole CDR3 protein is CSTRGSNTEAFF.